Below, one TCR delta chain is given with its context. Antigen: not known. The V gene's germline CDR1 is TSWWSYY and CDR2 QGS. V lost 2 bases to trimming and J lost 6 bases, with 25 bases between them. The CDR3 contains 18 residues. Alphabeta T cells were depleted, then CD3+ Vdelta1+ Vdelta2- thymocytes were FACS-sorted. Purity of the sorted Vdelta1+ thymocytes ranged from about 96% to 99.6%. These data originate in a study of Vδ1+ human thymocytes. Study-wide results and limits: Thymic TRG and TRD repertoires appeared highly polyclonal.

Sequences come from RNA converted to cDNA by reverse transcription. CDR3 amplicons came from multiplex PCR with pooled V-gene forward and constant-region reverse primers. TCRdb re-called the multiplex PCR reads using CATT. The sample shows 50,000 to 60,000 delta-chain clones, more than 13% of them seen only once. The clonotype originates from a girl in the first two years of life who had congenital heart surgery. The material sequenced was Vdelta1+ gamma-delta thymocytes from the thymus. The subset: FACS-sorted CD3+ TCRalphabeta- TCRVdelta1+ TCRVdelta2- thymocytes. The chain joins TRDV1 to TRDJ1; D is possibly TRDD2 (6 bases). CDR3 in DNA: TGTGCTCTTGGGGAAGAGTTCCTATCCAGTTACTGGACCTATAAACTCATCTTT. Translating it yields CALGEEFLSSYWTYKLIF.